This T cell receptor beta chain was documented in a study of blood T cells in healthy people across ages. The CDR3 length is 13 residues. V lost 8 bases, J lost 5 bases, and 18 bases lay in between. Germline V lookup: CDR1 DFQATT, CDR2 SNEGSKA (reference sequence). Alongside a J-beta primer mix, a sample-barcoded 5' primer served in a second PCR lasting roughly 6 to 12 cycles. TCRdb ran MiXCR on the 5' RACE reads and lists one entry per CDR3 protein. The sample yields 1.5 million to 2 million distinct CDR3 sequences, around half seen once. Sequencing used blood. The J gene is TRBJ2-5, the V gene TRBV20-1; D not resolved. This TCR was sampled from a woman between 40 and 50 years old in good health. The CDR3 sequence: CSPDGHSRETQYF. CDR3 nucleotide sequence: TGCAGTCCGGACGGTCACAGTAGGGAGACCCAGTACTTC.